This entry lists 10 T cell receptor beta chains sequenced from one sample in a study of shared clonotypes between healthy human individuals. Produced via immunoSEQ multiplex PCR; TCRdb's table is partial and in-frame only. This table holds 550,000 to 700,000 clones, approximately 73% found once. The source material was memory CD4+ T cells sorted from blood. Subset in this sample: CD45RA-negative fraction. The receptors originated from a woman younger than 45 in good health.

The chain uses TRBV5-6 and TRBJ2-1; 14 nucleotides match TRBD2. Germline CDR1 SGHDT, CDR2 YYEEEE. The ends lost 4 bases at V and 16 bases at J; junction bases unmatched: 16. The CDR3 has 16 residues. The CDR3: CASSLTVGTSGRSTFF. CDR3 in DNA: TGTGCCAGCAGCCTGACGGTAGGGACTAGCGGGAGAAGTACCTTCTTC.

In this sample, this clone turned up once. The CDR3 coding sequence is TGTGCCAGCAGCTTCGATGGGACGTCCTACGAGCAGTACTTC. Translating it yields CASSFDGTSYEQYF. The V call is TRBV7-9, the J call TRBJ2-7, with D possibly called TRBD1 or TRBD2 (5 bases each). The germline V gene encodes CDR1 SEHNR and CDR2 FQNEAQ (reference sequence). Trimming left V 3 bases short and J 1 base short, with 10 bases between. The CDR3 loop spans 14 amino acids.

The CDR3 DNA reads as TGTGCCAGCAGCCCGCGCCGGCTAGTTCTAGAGACCCAGTACTTC. It is translated as CASSPRRLVLETQYF. The chain employs TRBV7-9 and TRBJ2-5, with D uncertain. V shed 5 bases and J shed 4 bases, with 17 bases lying between them. This CDR3 contains 15 residues. CDR1 is SEHNR, CDR2 FQNEAQ, per germline (reference sequence).

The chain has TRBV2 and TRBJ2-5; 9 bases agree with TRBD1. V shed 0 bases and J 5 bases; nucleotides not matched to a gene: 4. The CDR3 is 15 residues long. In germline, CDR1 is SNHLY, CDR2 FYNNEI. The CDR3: CASSEALDRGETQYF. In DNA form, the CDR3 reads TGTGCCAGCAGTGAAGCTTTGGACAGGGGTGAGACCCAGTACTTC.

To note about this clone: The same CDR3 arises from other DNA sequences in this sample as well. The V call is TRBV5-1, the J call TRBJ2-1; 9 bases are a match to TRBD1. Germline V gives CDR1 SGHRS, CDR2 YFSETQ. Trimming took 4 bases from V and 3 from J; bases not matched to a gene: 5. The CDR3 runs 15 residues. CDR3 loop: CASSLGDRDYNEQFF. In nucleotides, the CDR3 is TGCGCCAGCAGCCTCGGGGACAGGGACTACAATGAGCAGTTCTTC.

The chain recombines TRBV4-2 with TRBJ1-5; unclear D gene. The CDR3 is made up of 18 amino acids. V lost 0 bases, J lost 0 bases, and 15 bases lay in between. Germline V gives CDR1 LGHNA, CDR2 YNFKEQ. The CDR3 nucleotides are TGTGCCAGCAGCCAAGATCCCGCGGTGGGATATAGCAATCAGCCCCAGCATTTT. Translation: CASSQDPAVGYSNQPQHF.

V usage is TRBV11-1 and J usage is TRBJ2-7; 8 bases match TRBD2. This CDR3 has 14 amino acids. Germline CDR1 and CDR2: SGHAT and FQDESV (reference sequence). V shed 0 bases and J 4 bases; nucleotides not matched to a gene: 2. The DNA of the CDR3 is TGTGCCAGCAGCTTAGCACTAGCGGAATACGAGCAGTACTTC. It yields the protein CASSLALAEYEQYF. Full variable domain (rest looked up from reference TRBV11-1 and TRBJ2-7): EAEVAQSPRYKITEKSQAVAFWCDPISGHATLYWYRQILGQGPELLVQFQDESVVDDSQLPKDRFSAERLKGVDSTLKIQPAELGDSAMYLCASSLALAEYEQYFGPGTRLTVT.

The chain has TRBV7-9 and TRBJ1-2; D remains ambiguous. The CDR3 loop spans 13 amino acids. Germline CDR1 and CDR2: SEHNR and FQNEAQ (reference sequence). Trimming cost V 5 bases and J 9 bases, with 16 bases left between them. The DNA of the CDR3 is TGTGCCAGCAGCCCTGACCCGAGGGAGCGCTACACCTTC. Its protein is CASSPDPRERYTF.

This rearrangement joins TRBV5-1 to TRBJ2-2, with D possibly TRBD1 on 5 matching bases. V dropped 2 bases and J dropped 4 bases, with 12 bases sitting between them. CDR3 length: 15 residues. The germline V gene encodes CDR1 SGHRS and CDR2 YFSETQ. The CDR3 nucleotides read TGCGCCAGCAGCTTTTGGCAGGGTTTCACCGGGGAGCTGTTTTTT. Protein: CASSFWQGFTGELFF.

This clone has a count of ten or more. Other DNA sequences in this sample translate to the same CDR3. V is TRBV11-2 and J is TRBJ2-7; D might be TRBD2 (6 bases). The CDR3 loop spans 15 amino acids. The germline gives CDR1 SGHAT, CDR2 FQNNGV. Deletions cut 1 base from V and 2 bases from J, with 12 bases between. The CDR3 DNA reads TGTGCCAGCAGCTTAGGGTCATCGGGGGCCTACGAGCAGTACTTC. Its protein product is CASSLGSSGAYEQYF. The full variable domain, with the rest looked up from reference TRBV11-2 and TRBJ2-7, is EAGVAQSPRYKIIEKRQSVAFWCNPISGHATLYWYQQILGQGPKLLIQFQNNGVVDDSQLPKDRFSAERLKGVDSTLKIQPAKLEDSAVYLCASSLGSSGAYEQYFGPGTRLTVT.